Below are 18 T cell receptor beta chains sequenced from a single sample in a study of OX40 agonist ivuxolimab in advanced cancers. Using immunoSEQ multiplex PCR, the repertoire was profiled, and TCRdb retains in-frame clones only, with some absent. The sample has some 74,000 clones, approximately 82% seen once. Sequences were derived from CD4+ or CD8+ T cells sorted from blood, sampled in a trial of the OX40 agonist ivuxolimab. These receptors originate from an adult with an advanced solid tumor such as melanoma, head and neck, liver or kidney cancer.

The chain uses TRBV7-2 and TRBJ1-2; the D gene is possibly TRBD1 (5 bases). The germline V and J ends were trimmed by 5 bases and 8 bases, with 9 bases remaining between them. The CDR3 runs to 11 residues. CDR1 and CDR2 (germline): SGHTA, FQGNSA. CDR3 in amino acids: CASSQGWGYTF. DNA of the CDR3: TGTGCCAGCAGCCAGGGTTGGGGCTACACCTTC.

The V and J genes are TRBV19 and TRBJ1-2; D is unresolved. The V end lost 4 bases, the J end lost 4 bases, and 7 bases lay between the germline ends. The CDR3 length is 12 residues. From germline, CDR1 is LNHDA and CDR2 SQIVND (reference sequence). Here the CDR3 DNA reads TGTGCCAGTAGTACGGGTGGCTATGGCTACACCTTC. This translates into CASSTGGYGYTF.

V gene TRBV7-2 combines with J gene TRBJ2-7; either TRBD1 or TRBD2 may fit D (5 bases each). This CDR3 region has 13 residues. Germline lookup yields CDR1 SGHTA and CDR2 FQGNSA. V lost 5 bases and J 6 bases, leaving 14 bases between the germline ends. CDR3 in DNA: TGTGCCAGCAGCACGGACCATGGGGGCGAGCAGTACTTC. The encoded protein is CASSTDHGGEQYF.

The J gene is TRBJ2-1, the V gene TRBV10-3, with 8 bases aligning to TRBD2. J was trimmed by 6 bases and V by 6 bases; bases with no gene match: 10. Germline CDR1 reads ENHRY; CDR2 reads SYGVKD. CDR3 length equals 15 residues. As DNA, the CDR3 is TGTGCCATCAGCTTAACTAGCGGAATACTCAATGAGCAGTTCTTC. Protein product: CAISLTSGILNEQFF.

In DNA, the CDR3 is TGTGCCAGCAGCTTAGGACTAGCGGTACAAGAGACCCAGTACTTC. This encodes CASSLGLAVQETQYF. The chain carries TRBV7-2 and TRBJ2-5; 9 bases line up with TRBD2. The CDR3 runs to 15 residues. Per germline, CDR1 SGHTA and CDR2 FQGNSA. Germline trimming cut 1 base from V and 2 bases from J; bases unmatched to any gene: 2. Complete variable domain (other parts from reference TRBV7-2 and TRBJ2-5): GAGVSQSPSNKVTEKGKDVELRCDPISGHTALYWYRQSLGQGLEFLIYFQGNSAPDKSGLPSDRFSAERTGGSVSTLTIQRTQQEDSAVYLCASSLGLAVQETQYFGPGTRLLVL.

The rearrangement uses TRBV19 and TRBJ1-1, with 9 bases identical to TRBD1. Trimming took 5 bases from V and 1 from J; bases not matched to a gene: 5. The CDR3 contains 15 residues. Germline V gene data show CDR1 as LNHDA and CDR2 as SQIVND (reference sequence). CDR3 protein: CASSPGTGKNTEAFF. The CDR3 nucleotides are TGTGCCAGTAGTCCCGGGACAGGGAAGAACACTGAAGCTTTCTTT. The whole variable domain, filled in from reference TRBV19 and TRBJ1-1, reads DGGITQSPKYLFRKEGQNVTLSCEQNLNHDAMYWYRQDPGQGLRLIYYSQIVNDFQKGDIAEGYSVSREKKESFPLTVTSAQKNPTAFYLCASSPGTGKNTEAFFGQGTRLTVV.

The chain joins TRBV7-2 to TRBJ2-1, with TRBD1 matching 7 bases. Trimming at V came to 5 bases and at J to 16 bases, leaving 11 bases not matched to a gene. Germline CDR1 is SGHTA and CDR2 is FQGNSA. The CDR3 totals 12 residues. DNA of the CDR3: TGTGCCAGCAGCCTAACCGGGACAGAAAATTTCTTC. Translation: CASSLTGTENFF.

The chain has TRBV27 and TRBJ1-2, with D maybe TRBD1 (6 bases). Germline CDR1 is MNHEY and CDR2 is SMNVEV (reference sequence). The CDR3 extends over 16 amino acids. V dropped 4 bases and J dropped 0 bases, with 15 bases sitting between them. This chain's CDR3 is CASSSGQHSTNYGYTF. CDR3 nucleotide sequence: TGTGCCAGCAGTTCCGGACAGCATTCTACTAACTATGGCTACACCTTC.

The genes are TRBV15 and TRBJ2-1, with D maybe TRBD2 (6 bases). The CDR3 is 15 amino acids. V gave up 8 bases and J gave up 3 bases, with 17 bases separating them. The germline V gene encodes CDR1 LNHNV and CDR2 YYDKDF (reference sequence). CDR3 protein: CATVSGRTFYNEQFF. The DNA for the CDR3 is TGTGCCACCGTTAGCGGACGTACATTCTACAATGAGCAGTTCTTC.

This CDR3 reads CASSLELASTDTQYF. CDR3 sequence (DNA): TGTGCCAGCAGCTTAGAGCTAGCGTCCACAGATACGCAGTATTTT. The chain combines TRBV7-9 with TRBJ2-3; maybe TRBD2 (6 bases). V was trimmed by 1 base and J by 2 bases, leaving 10 bases between them. CDR1 is SEHNR and CDR2 is FQNEAQ in the germline V gene (reference sequence). The CDR3 spans 15 residues.

This clone appeared a single time. This sequence joins TRBV7-6 and TRBJ1-6, with D uncertain. This CDR3 comprises 16 residues. Germline lookup yields CDR1 SGHVS and CDR2 FNYEAQ. Deletions cut 0 bases from V and 7 bases from J, with 13 bases between. The CDR3 reads CASSLAAPEGNSPLHF. For the CDR3, the DNA is TGTGCCAGCAGCTTAGCGGCGCCTGAAGGGAATTCACCCCTCCACTTT.

This clone came up a few times. The sample carries other DNA sequences with the same CDR3. The chain recombines TRBV2 with TRBJ1-2; D remains ambiguous. The CDR3 sequence is 14 residues long. The germline CDR1 and CDR2 sequences are SNHLY and FYNNEI. The germline V and J ends were trimmed by 0 bases and 4 bases, with 9 bases remaining between them. The CDR3: CASSEAVGSYGYTF. The CDR3, as DNA: TGTGCCAGCAGTGAAGCAGTAGGGAGCTATGGCTACACCTTC.

The chain uses TRBV11-2 and TRBJ1-4, with D possibly matching TRBD1 (5 bases). The CDR3 length is 12 residues. Germline CDR1 SGHAT, CDR2 FQNNGV. The germline V and J ends were trimmed by 8 bases and 8 bases, with 12 bases remaining between them. Written as DNA, the CDR3 is TGTGCCAGCCAGGGTTATGGAGAAAAACTGTTTTTT. This encodes CASQGYGEKLFF.

V is TRBV2 and J is TRBJ2-7; tentatively, D is TRBD2 (5 bases). Trimming stripped 2 bases from V and 0 bases from J, with 8 bases between. In germline, CDR1 is SNHLY, CDR2 FYNNEI. CDR3 length: 14 amino acids. This chain's CDR3 is CASSESGYSYEQYF. The CDR3 DNA reads as TGTGCCAGCAGTGAAAGCGGATACTCCTACGAGCAGTACTTC.

The rearrangement links TRBV29-1 to TRBJ2-1; TRBD2 matches at 12 bases. Trimming cost V 3 bases and J 0 bases; bases outside gene matches: 0. The germline V gene encodes CDR1 SQVTM and CDR2 ANQGSEA. CDR3 length equals 15 residues. The DNA for the CDR3 is TGCAGCGTTGAGACTAGCGGGGGCTCCTACAATGAGCAGTTCTTC. Translated: CSVETSGGSYNEQFF.

A single count supports this clone. The chain recombines TRBV5-1 with TRBJ1-1; D gene unclear. This CDR3 has 13 amino acids. The germline V gene has CDR1 SGHRS and CDR2 YFSETQ. Trimming shortened V by 2 bases and J by 5 bases, and 10 bases separated the two germline ends. The CDR3 sequence is CASSLKRGTEAFF. In DNA, the CDR3 is TGCGCCAGCAGCTTAAAGCGTGGAACTGAAGCTTTCTTT.

V is TRBV7-2 and J is TRBJ2-5, with D perhaps TRBD2 (5 bases). CDR3 length equals 13 residues. Trimming removed 6 bases at V and 5 bases at J, with 13 bases between. The germline V gene encodes CDR1 SGHTA and CDR2 FQGNSA. The CDR3 coding sequence is TGTGCCAGCAGTCTCCCGGGGTGGGAGACCCAGTACTTC. Protein: CASSLPGWETQYF. Using reference TRBV7-2 and TRBJ2-5 for the parts outside the CDR3, the full variable domain is GAGVSQSPSNKVTEKGKDVELRCDPISGHTALYWYRQSLGQGLEFLIYFQGNSAPDKSGLPSDRFSAERTGGSVSTLTIQRTQQEDSAVYLCASSLPGWETQYFGPGTRLLVL.

The chain has TRBV2 and TRBJ1-1; no reliable D call. Germline V gene sequence: CDR1 SNHLY, CDR2 FYNNEI. V shed 7 bases and J shed 4 bases, with 22 bases lying between them. CDR3 length: 16 residues. The CDR3 loop reads CASTSEAPGTGTEAFF. In DNA form, the CDR3 reads TGTGCCAGCACTTCTGAGGCGCCTGGAACTGGCACTGAAGCTTTCTTT.